A selection of T cell receptor beta chains follows, all from one sample in a study of T cell responses to AZD1222 COVID-19 vaccine. Libraries were prepared by immunoSEQ multiplex PCR; TCRdb keeps only in-frame clonotypes and omits some of them. The data contain 130,000 to 150,000 clones, roughly 84% of them singletons. The sequencing here drew on peripheral blood, taken 28 days after the second AZD1222 dose. Receptor source: an adult who received the AZD1222 COVID-19 vaccine. Both conserved end residues are part of each CDR3. The order of the fields is J gene, clone size, D gene, V gene, CDR3 protein, CDR3 DNA. D genes are given only for firm matches. Clone size, where shown, is once, few, many, or a class for clones that have expanded.

>TRBJ2-1|.|.|TRBV2
CASISEQDIYNEQFF
TGTGCCAGCATCAGTGAGCAGGACATATACAATGAGCAGTTCTTC
>TRBJ2-7|.|TRBD1|TRBV6-5
CASTTQGGNEQYF
TGTGCCAGCACCACACAAGGGGGCAACGAGCAGTACTTC
>TRBJ2-7|.|TRBD2|TRBV30
CAWSVGWSGIGEQYF
TGTGCCTGGAGTGTGGGTTGGAGCGGGATAGGCGAGCAGTACTTC
>TRBJ1-4|once|TRBD1|TRBV27
CASRGQGAGNEKLFF
TGTGCCAGCAGGGGACAGGGGGCTGGTAATGAAAAACTGTTTTTT
>TRBJ1-5|.|.|TRBV12-3/TRBV12-4
CASSRQVHQPQHF
TGTGCCAGCTCCAGACAGGTCCATCAGCCCCAGCATTTT
>TRBJ1-1|once|.|TRBV24-1
CATRARGGASTEAFF
TGTGCCACCAGAGCAAGGGGGGGGGCGTCAACTGAAGCTTTCTTT
>TRBJ1-5|.|.|TRBV7-2
CASSSPIGQPQHF
TGTGCCAGCAGCTCCCCTATAGGCCAGCCCCAGCATTTT
>TRBJ2-1|few|TRBD2|TRBV9
CASSPRPGTSAYNEQFF
TGTGCCAGCAGCCCCCGACCCGGGACTAGCGCCTACAATGAGCAGTTCTTC
>TRBJ1-4|.|.|TRBV4-1
CASSQVGLSGLGGEKLFF
TGCGCCAGCAGCCAAGTTGGTTTGAGTGGGTTGGGTGGTGAAAAACTGTTTTTT
>TRBJ1-4|.|.|TRBV2
CASSDESANVGEKLFF
TGTGCCAGCAGTGATGAATCCGCTAATGTTGGTGAAAAACTGTTTTTT
>TRBJ2-1|few|TRBD2|TRBV28
CASSPPGGAGVNEQFF
TGTGCCAGCAGCCCCCCCGGGGGAGCGGGGGTAAATGAGCAGTTCTTC
>TRBJ1-2|.|.|TRBV14
CASSQDSGYGYTF
TGTGCCAGCAGCCAAGATAGTGGCTATGGCTACACCTTC
>TRBJ2-7|.|TRBD1|TRBV19
CASSKVGQGVYEQYF
TGTGCCAGTAGTAAAGTCGGACAGGGGGTCTACGAGCAGTACTTC
>TRBJ2-2|.|TRBD1|TRBV5-6
CASSLGQGAGITGELFF
TGTGCCAGCAGCTTGGGCCAGGGGGCAGGAATCACCGGGGAGCTGTTTTTT
>TRBJ2-5|.|.|TRBV5-1
CASSPLPSKETQYF
TGCGCCAGCAGCCCCCTCCCTAGCAAAGAGACCCAGTACTTC
>TRBJ1-2|few|TRBD1|TRBV4-2
CASSQDPGGADGYTF
TGTGCCAGCAGCCAGGACCCAGGGGGCGCCGATGGCTACACCTTC
>TRBJ2-1|once|.|TRBV28
CASTTPRPGDDEQFF
TGTGCCAGCACCACCCCCCGGCCGGGAGACGATGAGCAGTTCTTC
>TRBJ1-1|.|.|TRBV3-1/TRBV3-2
CASSQEGDTEAFF
TGTGCCAGCAGCCAAGAGGGGGATACTGAAGCTTTCTTT
>TRBJ1-6|.|.|TRBV5-4
CATKGTASSYNSPLHF
TGTGCCACCAAGGGGACGGCGAGCTCCTATAATTCACCCCTCCACTTT
>TRBJ1-4|.|.|TRBV5-1
CASSPTAGGSNEKLFF
TGCGCCAGCAGCCCCACGGCGGGGGGAAGCAATGAAAAACTGTTTTTT
>TRBJ1-4|.|.|TRBV30
CAWSVVGEKLFF
TGTGCCTGGAGTGTCGTGGGAGAAAAACTGTTTTTT
>TRBJ2-2|.|TRBD1|TRBV4-2
CASSQDRQGAYTGELFF
TGTGCCAGCAGCCAAGATCGCCAGGGGGCTTACACCGGGGAGCTGTTTTTT
>TRBJ2-7|.|TRBD1|TRBV5-5
CASTQGAYEQYF
TGTGCCAGCACACAGGGGGCCTACGAGCAGTACTTC
>TRBJ2-7|.|.|TRBV9
CASSVGTAGALSSYEQYF
TGTGCCAGCAGCGTAGGAACGGCAGGGGCACTATCCTCCTACGAGCAGTACTTC
>TRBJ2-1|.|TRBD2|TRBV27
CASSAGTSGSGNEQFF
TGTGCCAGCAGTGCCGGGACTAGCGGGAGCGGTAATGAGCAGTTCTTC
>TRBJ1-2|.|.|TRBV19
CASSETVQLSYGYTF
TGTGCCAGTAGTGAGACAGTCCAACTCTCCTATGGCTACACCTTC
>TRBJ1-5|.|TRBD1|TRBV10-3
CAIWAGGSQPQHF
TGTGCCATCTGGGCAGGGGGCTCTCAGCCCCAGCATTTT
>TRBJ2-4|.|.|TRBV7-8
CASSLNDEDIQYF
TGTGCCAGCAGCTTAAATGACGAAGACATTCAGTACTTC
>TRBJ1-1|.|.|TRBV4-1
CASSQEVRAATEAFF
TGCGCCAGCAGCCAAGAGGTCAGGGCCGCCACTGAAGCTTTCTTT
>TRBJ2-7|once|TRBD2|TRBV14
CASSQDSGTSGSFNSYEQYF
TGTGCCAGCAGCCAAGATTCCGGGACTAGCGGGTCCTTCAACTCCTACGAGCAGTACTTC
>TRBJ2-7|once|TRBD2|TRBV24-1
CATSDLVSSGGSIYYEQYF
TGTGCCACCAGTGATTTGGTTTCCAGCGGGGGATCCATCTACTACGAGCAGTACTTC
>TRBJ1-1|.|.|TRBV5-1
CASSLGARTEAFF
TGCGCCAGCAGCTTAGGGGCTCGAACTGAAGCTTTCTTT
>TRBJ1-4|.|TRBD1|TRBV5-1
CASSFEGQLNEKLFF
TGCGCCAGCAGCTTCGAGGGACAGCTTAATGAAAAACTGTTTTTT
>TRBJ1-2|.|.|TRBV29-1
CSVFTGYGYTF
TGCAGCGTTTTTACAGGCTATGGCTACACCTTC
>TRBJ1-1|.|.|TRBV19
CASGQSTEAFF
TGTGCCAGCGGACAGTCCACTGAAGCTTTCTTT
>TRBJ1-5|.|.|TRBV6-2/TRBV6-3
CASSSPGLQHF
TGTGCCAGCAGTTCTCCGGGACTCCAGCATTTT
>TRBJ2-1|.|.|TRBV6-4
CASSPSGSRRYNEQFF
TGTGCCAGCAGTCCGTCCGGGTCCCGCCGATACAATGAGCAGTTCTTC
>TRBJ2-7|few|.|TRBV14
CASSQDLREQGTYEQYF
TGTGCCAGCAGCCAAGATCTTAGAGAACAGGGAACCTACGAGCAGTACTTC
>TRBJ1-1|.|.|TRBV11-2
CASSLGDFRGVSDEAFF
TGTGCCAGCAGCTTGGGGGATTTCAGGGGCGTCTCGGATGAAGCTTTCTTT
>TRBJ2-3|.|TRBD2|TRBV27
CASSRRLAGAADTQYF
TGTGCCAGCAGCCGTAGACTAGCGGGCGCAGCAGATACGCAGTATTTT
>TRBJ1-1|.|.|TRBV25-1
CASSSTGHTEAFF
TGTGCCAGCAGCTCGACAGGACACACTGAAGCTTTCTTT
>TRBJ2-7|.|.|TRBV5-4
CASSFVTGREQYF
TGTGCCAGCAGCTTTGTTACAGGGAGGGAGCAGTACTTC